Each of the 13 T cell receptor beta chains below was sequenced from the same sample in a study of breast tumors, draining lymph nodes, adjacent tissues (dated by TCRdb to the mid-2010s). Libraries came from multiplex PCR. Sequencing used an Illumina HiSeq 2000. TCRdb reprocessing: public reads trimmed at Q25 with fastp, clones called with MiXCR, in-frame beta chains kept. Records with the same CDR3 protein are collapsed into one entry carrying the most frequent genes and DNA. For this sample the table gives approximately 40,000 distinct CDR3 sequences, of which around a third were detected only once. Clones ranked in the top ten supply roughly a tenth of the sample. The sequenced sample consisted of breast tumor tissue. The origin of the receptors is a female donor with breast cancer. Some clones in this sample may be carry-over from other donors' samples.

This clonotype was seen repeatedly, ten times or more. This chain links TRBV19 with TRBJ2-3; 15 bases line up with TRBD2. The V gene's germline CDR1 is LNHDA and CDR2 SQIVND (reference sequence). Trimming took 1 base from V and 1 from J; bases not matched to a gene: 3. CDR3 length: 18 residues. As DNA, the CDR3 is TGTGCCAGTAGTATAGGGGGACTAGCGGGAGGACGCACAGATACGCAGTATTTT. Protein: CASSIGGLAGGRTDTQYF.

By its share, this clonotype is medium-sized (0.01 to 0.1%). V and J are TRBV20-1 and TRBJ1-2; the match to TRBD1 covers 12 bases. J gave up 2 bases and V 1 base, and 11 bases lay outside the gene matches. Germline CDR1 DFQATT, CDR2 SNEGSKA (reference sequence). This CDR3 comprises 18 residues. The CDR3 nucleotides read TGCAGTGCTAGAGTACTGCGACCAGGGACAGGGGGCAACTATGGCTACACCTTC. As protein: CSARVLRPGTGGNYGYTF.

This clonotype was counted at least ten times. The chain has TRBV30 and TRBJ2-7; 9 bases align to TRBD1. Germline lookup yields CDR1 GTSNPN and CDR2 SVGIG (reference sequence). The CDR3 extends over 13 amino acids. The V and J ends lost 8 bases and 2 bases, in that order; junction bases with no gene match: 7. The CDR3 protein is CAVDRGSTYEQYF. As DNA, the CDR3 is TGTGCCGTCGACAGGGGGTCCACCTACGAGCAGTACTTC.

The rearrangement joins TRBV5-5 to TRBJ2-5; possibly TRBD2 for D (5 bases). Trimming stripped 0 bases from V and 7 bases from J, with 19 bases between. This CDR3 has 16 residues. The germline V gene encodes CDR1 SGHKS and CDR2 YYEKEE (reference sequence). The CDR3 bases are TGTGCCAGCAGCTTGGGTGTAGAGGGCATTAAGGGGACCCAGTACTTC. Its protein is CASSLGVEGIKGTQYF. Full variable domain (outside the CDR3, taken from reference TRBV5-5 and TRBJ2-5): DAGVTQSPTHLIKTRGQQVTLRCSPISGHKSVSWYQQVLGQGPQFIFQYYEKEERGRGNFPDRFSARQFPNYSSELNVNALLLGDSALYLCASSLGVEGIKGTQYFGPGTRLLVL.

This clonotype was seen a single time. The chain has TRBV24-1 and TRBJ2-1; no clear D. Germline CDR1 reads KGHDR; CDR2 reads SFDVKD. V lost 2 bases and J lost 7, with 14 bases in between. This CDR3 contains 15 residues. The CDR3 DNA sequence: TGTGCCACCAGTGATTACGCAACGAGCCCAAATGAGCAGTTCTTC. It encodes CATSDYATSPNEQFF.

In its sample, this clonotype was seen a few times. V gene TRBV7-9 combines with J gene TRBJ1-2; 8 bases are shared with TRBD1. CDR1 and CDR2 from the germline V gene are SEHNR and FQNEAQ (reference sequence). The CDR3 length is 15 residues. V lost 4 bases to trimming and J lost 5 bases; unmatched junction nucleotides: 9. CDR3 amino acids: CASSSDSDRGYGYTF. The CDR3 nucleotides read TGTGCCAGCAGCTCCGACTCCGACAGGGGTTATGGCTACACCTTC.

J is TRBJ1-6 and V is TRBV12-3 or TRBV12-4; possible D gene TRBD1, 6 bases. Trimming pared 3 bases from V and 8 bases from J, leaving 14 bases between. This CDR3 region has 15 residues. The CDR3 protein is CASSLGGAWDSPLHF. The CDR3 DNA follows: TGTGCCAGCAGTTTGGGGGGCGCTTGGGATTCACCCCTCCACTTT.

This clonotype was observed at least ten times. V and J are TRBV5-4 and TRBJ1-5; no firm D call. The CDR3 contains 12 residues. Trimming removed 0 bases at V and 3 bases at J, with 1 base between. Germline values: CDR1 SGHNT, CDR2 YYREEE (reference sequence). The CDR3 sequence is CASSLDNQPQHF. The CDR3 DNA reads TGTGCCAGCAGCTTGGACAATCAGCCCCAGCATTTT.

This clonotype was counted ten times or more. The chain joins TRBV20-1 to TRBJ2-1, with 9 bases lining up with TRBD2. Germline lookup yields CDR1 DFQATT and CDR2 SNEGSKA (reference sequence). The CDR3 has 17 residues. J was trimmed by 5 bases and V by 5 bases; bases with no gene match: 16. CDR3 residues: CSAPRGAGGPGNNEQFF. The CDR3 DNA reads TGCAGTGCTCCCAGGGGGGCGGGAGGGCCGGGAAACAATGAGCAGTTCTTC.

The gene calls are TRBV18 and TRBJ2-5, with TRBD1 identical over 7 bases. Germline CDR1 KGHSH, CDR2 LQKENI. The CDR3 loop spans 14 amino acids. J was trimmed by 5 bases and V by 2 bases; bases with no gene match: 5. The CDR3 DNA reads TGTGCCAGCTCACCAAAGACAGGGTGGGAGACCCAGTACTTC. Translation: CASSPKTGWETQYF.

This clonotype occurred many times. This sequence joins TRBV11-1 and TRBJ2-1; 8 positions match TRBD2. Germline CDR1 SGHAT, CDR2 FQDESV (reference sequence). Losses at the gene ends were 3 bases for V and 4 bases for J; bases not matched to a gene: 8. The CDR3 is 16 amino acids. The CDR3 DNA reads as TGTGCCAGCAGCTTGGGGAGCGGGAGAGGTTACAATGAGCAGTTCTTC. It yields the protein CASSLGSGRGYNEQFF.

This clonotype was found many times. This CDR3 is CASSLAGGTLGEQYF. CDR3 nucleotides: TGTGCCAGCAGCTTGGCCGGAGGGACCCTCGGCGAGCAGTACTTC. V usage is TRBV5-4 and J usage is TRBJ2-7; tentatively, D is TRBD2 (6 bases). Per germline, CDR1 SGHNT and CDR2 YYREEE (reference sequence). This CDR3 has 15 residues. With 0 bases removed from V and 6 bases from J, the gap between germline ends came to 16 bases.

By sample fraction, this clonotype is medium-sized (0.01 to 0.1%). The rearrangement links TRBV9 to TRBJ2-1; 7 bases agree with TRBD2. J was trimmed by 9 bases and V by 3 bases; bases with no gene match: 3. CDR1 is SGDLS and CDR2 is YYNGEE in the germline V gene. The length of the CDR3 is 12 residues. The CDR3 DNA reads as TGTGCCAGCAGCGCAAGCGGGATTGAGCAGTTCTTC. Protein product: CASSASGIEQFF.